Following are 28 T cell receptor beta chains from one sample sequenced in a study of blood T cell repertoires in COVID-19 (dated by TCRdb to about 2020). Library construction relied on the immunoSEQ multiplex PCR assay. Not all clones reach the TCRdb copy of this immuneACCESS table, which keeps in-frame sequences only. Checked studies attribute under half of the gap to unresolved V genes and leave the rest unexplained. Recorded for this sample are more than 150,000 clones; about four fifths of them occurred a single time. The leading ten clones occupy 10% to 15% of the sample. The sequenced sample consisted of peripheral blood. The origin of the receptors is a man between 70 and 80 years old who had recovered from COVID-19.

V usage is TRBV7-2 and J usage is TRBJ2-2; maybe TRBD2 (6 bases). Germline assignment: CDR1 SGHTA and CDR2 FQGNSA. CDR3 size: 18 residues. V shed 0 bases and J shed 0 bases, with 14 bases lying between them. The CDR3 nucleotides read TGTGCCAGCAGCTTAGCCGTCGGGAGCCGCGCGAACACCGGGGAGCTGTTTTTT. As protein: CASSLAVGSRANTGELFF.

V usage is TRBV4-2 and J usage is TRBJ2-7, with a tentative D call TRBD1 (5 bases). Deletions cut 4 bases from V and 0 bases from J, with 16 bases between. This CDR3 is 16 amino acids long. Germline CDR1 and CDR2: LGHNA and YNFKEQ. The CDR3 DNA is TGTGCCAGCAGCCGAACGAGCGACAGTAGCTCCTACGAGCAGTACTTC. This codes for CASSRTSDSSSYEQYF.

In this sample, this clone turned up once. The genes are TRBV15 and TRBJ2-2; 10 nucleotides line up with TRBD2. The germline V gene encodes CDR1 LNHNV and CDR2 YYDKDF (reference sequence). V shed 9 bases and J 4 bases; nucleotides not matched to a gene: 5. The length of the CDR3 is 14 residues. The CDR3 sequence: CATAAGGGTGELFF. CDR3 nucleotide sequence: TGTGCCACGGCAGCGGGAGGGGGCACCGGGGAGCTGTTTTTT.

CDR3: CASSQAGNSPLHF. The CDR3 DNA reads as TGTGCCAGCAGCCAAGCCGGGAATTCACCCCTCCACTTT. V and J are TRBV14 and TRBJ1-6; the D is unclear. Germline CDR1 SGHDN, CDR2 FVKESK. CDR3 length: 13 residues. The germline V and J ends were trimmed by 1 base and 7 bases, with 5 bases remaining between them.

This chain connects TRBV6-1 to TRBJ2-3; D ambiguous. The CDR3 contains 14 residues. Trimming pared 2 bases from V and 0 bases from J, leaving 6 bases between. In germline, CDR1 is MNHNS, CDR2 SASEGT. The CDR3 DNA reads TGTGCCAGCAGTGAAATCCCTAGCACAGATACGCAGTATTTT. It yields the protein CASSEIPSTDTQYF.

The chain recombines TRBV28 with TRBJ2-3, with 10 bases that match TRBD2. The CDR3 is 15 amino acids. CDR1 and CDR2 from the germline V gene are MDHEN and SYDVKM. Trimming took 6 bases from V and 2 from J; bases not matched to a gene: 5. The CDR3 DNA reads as TGTGCCAGCAGCCTGGGACTAGCGAACACAGATACGCAGTATTTT. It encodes CASSLGLANTDTQYF. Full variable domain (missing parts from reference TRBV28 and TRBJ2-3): DVKVTQSSRYLVKRTGEKVFLECVQDMDHENMFWYRQDPGLGLRLIYFSYDVKMKEKGDIPEGYSVSREKKERFSLILESASTNQTSMYLCASSLGLANTDTQYFGPGTRLTVL.

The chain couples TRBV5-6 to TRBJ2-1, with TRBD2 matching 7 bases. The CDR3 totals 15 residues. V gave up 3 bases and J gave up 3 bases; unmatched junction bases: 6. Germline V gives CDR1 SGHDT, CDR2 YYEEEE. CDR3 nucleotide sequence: TGTGCCAGCAGCTGGGGGAGGGAAATCTACAATGAGCAGTTCTTC. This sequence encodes CASSWGREIYNEQFF.

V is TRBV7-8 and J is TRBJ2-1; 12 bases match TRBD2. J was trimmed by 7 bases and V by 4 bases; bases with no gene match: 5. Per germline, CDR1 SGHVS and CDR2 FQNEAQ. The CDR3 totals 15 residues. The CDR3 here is CASSSETSGRNEQFF. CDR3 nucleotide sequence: TGTGCCAGCAGCTCCGAGACTAGCGGGAGAAATGAGCAGTTCTTC.

In DNA, the CDR3 is TGCGCCAGCAGCCAAGTCGTCTCTCGGGGAACAACTAATGAAAAACTGTTTTTT. It codes for CASSQVVSRGTTNEKLFF. V is TRBV4-1 and J is TRBJ1-4; D not certain. Trimming stripped 1 base from V and 0 bases from J, with 15 bases between. Germline assignment: CDR1 MGHRA and CDR2 YSYEKL. There are 18 residues in the CDR3.

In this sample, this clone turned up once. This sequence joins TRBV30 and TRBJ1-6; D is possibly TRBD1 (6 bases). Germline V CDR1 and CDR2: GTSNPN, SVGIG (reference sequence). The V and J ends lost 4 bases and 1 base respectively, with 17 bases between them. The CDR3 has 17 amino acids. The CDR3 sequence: CAWKNPEQGSYNSPLHF. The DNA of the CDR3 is TGTGCCTGGAAAAACCCGGAACAGGGTTCCTATAATTCACCCCTCCACTTT.

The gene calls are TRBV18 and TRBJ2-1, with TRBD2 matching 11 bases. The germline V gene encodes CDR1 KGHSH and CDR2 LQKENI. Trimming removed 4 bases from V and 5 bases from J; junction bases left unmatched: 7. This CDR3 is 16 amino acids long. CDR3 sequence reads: CASSHSGTSGDNEQFF. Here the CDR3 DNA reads TGTGCCAGCTCACATTCCGGGACTAGCGGAGACAATGAGCAGTTCTTC.

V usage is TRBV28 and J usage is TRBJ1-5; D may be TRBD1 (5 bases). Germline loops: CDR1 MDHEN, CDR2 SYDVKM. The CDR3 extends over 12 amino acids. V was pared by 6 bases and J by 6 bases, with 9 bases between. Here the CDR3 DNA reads TGTGCCAGCAGCCAGGGAGGTCAGCCCCAGCATTTT. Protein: CASSQGGQPQHF.

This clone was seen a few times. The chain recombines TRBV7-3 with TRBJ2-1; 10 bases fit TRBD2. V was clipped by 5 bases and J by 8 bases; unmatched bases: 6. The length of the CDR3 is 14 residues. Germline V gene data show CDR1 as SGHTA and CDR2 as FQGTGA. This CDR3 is CASSPSGSIDEQFF. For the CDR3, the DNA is TGTGCCAGCAGCCCTAGCGGGAGCATCGATGAGCAGTTCTTC.

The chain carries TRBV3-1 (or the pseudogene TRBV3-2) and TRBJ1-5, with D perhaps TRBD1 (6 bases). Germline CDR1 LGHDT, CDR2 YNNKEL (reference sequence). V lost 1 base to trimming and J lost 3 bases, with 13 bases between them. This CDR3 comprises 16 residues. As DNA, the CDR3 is TGTGCCAGCAGCCAAGGAGGGGGACATCTCAATCAGCCCCAGCATTTT. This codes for CASSQGGGHLNQPQHF.

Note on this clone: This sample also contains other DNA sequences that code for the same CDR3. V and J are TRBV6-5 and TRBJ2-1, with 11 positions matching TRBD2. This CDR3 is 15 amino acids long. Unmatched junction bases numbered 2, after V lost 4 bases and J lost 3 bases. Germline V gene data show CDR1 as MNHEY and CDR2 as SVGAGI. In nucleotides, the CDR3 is TGTGCCAGCAGTTTAGGACTAGCGGGCTACAATGAGCAGTTCTTC. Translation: CASSLGLAGYNEQFF.

CDR3: CASSLVGGGSTQETQYF. The DNA for the CDR3 is TGTGCCAGCAGCTTAGTAGGCGGCGGGAGCACTCAAGAGACCCAGTACTTC. The gene calls are TRBV13 and TRBJ2-5, with 7 nucleotides matching TRBD2. Trimming took 1 base from V and 2 from J; bases not matched to a gene: 10. CDR1 PRHDT and CDR2 FYEKMQ come from the germline V gene (reference sequence). The CDR3 extends over 17 amino acids.

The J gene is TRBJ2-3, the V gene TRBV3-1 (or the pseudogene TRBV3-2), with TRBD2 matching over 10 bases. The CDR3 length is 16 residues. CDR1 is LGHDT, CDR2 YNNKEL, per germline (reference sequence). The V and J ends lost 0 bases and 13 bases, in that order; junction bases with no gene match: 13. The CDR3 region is CASSQDPQAGGGTEYF. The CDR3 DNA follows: TGTGCCAGCAGCCAAGATCCCCAAGCGGGGGGGGGCACAGAGTATTTT.

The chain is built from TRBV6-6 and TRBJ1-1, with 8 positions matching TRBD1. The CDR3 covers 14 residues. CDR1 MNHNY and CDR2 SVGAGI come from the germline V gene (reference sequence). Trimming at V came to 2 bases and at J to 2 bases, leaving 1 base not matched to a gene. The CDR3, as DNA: TGTGCCAGCAGTTACGGACAGGGAAACACTGAAGCTTTCTTT. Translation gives CASSYGQGNTEAFF.

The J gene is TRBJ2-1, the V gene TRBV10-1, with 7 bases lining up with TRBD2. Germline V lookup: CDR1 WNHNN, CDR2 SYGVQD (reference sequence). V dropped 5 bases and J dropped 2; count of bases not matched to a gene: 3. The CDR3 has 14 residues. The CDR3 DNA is TGCGCCAGCAGTCCCGGGACTACCTACAATGAGCAGTTCTTC. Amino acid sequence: CASSPGTTYNEQFF.

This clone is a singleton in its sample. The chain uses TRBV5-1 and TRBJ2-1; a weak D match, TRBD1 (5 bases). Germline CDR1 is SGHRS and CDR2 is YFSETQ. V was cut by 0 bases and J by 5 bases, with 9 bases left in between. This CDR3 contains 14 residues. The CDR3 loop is CASSLGQSNNEQFF. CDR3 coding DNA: TGCGCCAGCAGCTTGGGACAGTCCAACAATGAGCAGTTCTTC. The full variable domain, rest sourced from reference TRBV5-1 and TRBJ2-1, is KAGVTQTPRYLIKTRGQQVTLSCSPISGHRSVSWYQQTPGQGLQFLFEYFSETQRNKGNFPGRFSGRQFSNSRSEMNVSTLELGDSALYLCASSLGQSNNEQFFGPGTRLTVL.

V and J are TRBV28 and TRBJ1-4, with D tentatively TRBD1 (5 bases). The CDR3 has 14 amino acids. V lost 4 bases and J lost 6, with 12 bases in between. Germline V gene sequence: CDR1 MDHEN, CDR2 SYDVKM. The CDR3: CASSWGNRDEKLFF. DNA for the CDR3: TGTGCCAGCAGTTGGGGCAACCGAGATGAAAAACTGTTTTTT.

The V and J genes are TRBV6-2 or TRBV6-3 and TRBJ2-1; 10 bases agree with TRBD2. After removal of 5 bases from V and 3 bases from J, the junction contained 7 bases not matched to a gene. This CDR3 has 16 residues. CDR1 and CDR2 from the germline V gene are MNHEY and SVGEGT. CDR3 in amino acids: CASSDPSGSIYNEQFF. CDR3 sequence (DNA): TGTGCCAGCAGTGACCCTAGCGGGAGTATCTACAATGAGCAGTTCTTC.

The CDR3 loop reads CASSVSGGTDTQYF. CDR3 coding DNA: TGTGCCAGCTCAGTTAGCGGGGGCACAGATACGCAGTATTTT. The gene calls are TRBV18 and TRBJ2-3, with 8 nucleotides matching TRBD2. The CDR3 totals 14 residues. V was pared by 5 bases and J by 1 base, with 2 bases of the junction left unmatched. The germline gives CDR1 KGHSH, CDR2 LQKENI.

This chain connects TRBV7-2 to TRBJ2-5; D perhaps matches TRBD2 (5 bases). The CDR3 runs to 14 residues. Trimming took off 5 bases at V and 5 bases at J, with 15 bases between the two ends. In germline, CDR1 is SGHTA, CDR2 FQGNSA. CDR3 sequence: CASSPAPGMETQYF. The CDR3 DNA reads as TGTGCCAGCAGCCCCGCCCCGGGGATGGAGACCCAGTACTTC.

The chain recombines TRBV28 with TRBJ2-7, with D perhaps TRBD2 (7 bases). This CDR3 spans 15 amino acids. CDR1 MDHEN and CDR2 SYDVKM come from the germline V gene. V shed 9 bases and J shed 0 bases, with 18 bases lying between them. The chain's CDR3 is CASCSGGLSSYEQYF. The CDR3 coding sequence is TGTGCCAGTTGCTCGGGGGGCCTTAGCTCCTACGAGCAGTACTTC.

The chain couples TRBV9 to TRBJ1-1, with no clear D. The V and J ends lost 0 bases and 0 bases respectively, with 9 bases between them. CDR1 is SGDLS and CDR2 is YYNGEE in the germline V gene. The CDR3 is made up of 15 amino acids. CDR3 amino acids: CASSVVEAMNTEAFF. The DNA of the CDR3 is TGTGCCAGCAGCGTAGTGGAGGCAATGAACACTGAAGCTTTCTTT.

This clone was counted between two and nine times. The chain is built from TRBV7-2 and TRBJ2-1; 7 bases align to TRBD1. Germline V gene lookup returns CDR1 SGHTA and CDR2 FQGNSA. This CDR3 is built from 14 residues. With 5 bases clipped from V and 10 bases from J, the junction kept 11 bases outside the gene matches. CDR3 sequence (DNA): TGTGCCAGCAGCGCAGGACAGGAGGTGACCGAGCAGTTCTTC. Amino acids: CASSAGQEVTEQFF. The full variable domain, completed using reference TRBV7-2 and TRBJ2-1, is GAGVSQSPSNKVTEKGKDVELRCDPISGHTALYWYRQSLGQGLEFLIYFQGNSAPDKSGLPSDRFSAERTGGSVSTLTIQRTQQEDSAVYLCASSAGQEVTEQFFGPGTRLTVL.

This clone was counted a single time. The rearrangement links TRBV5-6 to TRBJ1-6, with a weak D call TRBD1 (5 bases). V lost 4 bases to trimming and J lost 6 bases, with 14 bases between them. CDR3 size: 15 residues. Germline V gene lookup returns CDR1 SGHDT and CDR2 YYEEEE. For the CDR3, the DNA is TGTGCCAGCAGCCCGCGGGGGGGGTCTAATTCACCCCTCCACTTT. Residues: CASSPRGGSNSPLHF.